The 5 T cell receptor beta chains below were found in one sample sequenced in a study of beta chain features in type 1 diabetes. Reverse transcribing all isolated RNA meant expressed TCRB transcripts were sequenced. Repertoires were generated with immunoSEQ multiplex PCR, while TCRdb's copy carries only in-frame clones and drops some. Found here are around 500,000 clones, 25% to 35% of them singletons; the top ten hold 0.05% to 0.065%. The sequenced sample consisted of naive CD4+ T cells from blood. The receptors stem from a young man in good health.

The chain recombines TRBV11-3 with TRBJ2-3; the D gene is possibly TRBD2 (6 bases). CDR3 length equals 14 residues. With 3 bases removed from V and 2 bases from J, the gap between germline ends came to 9 bases. The germline CDR1 and CDR2 sequences are SGHNT and YENEEA. The CDR3 region has the DNA TGTGCCAGCAGCTTGAGGGAGGACACAGATACGCAGTATTTT. This encodes CASSLREDTDTQYF.

A few counts support this clone. The chain links TRBV29-1 to TRBJ2-1, with 8 positions matching TRBD1. V was pared by 4 bases and J by 15 bases, with 14 bases of the junction left unmatched. This CDR3 comprises 13 residues. Looked up from germline, CDR1 is SQVTM and CDR2 is ANQGSEA. The CDR3 bases are TGCAGCGTTGCCCGAGACCGACAGGGGCTTTGGTTCTTC. Protein: CSVARDRQGLWFF.

The V gene is TRBV18, the J gene TRBJ2-5; TRBD1 or TRBD2 may be the D gene (5 bases each). CDR3 length: 14 amino acids. Germline CDR1 is KGHSH and CDR2 is LQKENI. Trimming pared 4 bases from V and 2 bases from J, leaving 11 bases between. This CDR3 is CASSLRDPQETQYF. CDR3 sequence (DNA): TGTGCCAGCTCACTTCGGGACCCACAAGAGACCCAGTACTTC. The complete variable domain, with remaining parts taken from reference TRBV18 and TRBJ2-5, reads NAGVMQNPRHLVRRRGQEARLRCSPMKGHSHVYWYRQLPEEGLKFMVYLQKENIIDESGMPKERFSAEFPKEGPSILRIQQVVRGDSAAYFCASSLRDPQETQYFGPGTRLLVL.

In this sample, this clone turned up a few times. V usage is TRBV9 and J usage is TRBJ1-1; D gene unclear. The CDR3 spans 13 residues. Trimming shortened V by 4 bases and J by 0 bases, and 7 bases separated the two germline ends. Germline V lookup: CDR1 SGDLS, CDR2 YYNGEE. CDR3 bases: TGTGCCAGCAGCAAAGGAGTGAACACTGAAGCTTTCTTT. This sequence encodes CASSKGVNTEAFF.

This rearrangement joins TRBV5-4 to TRBJ1-4, with 7 bases lining up with TRBD1. This CDR3 is built from 13 residues. Trimming took 4 bases from V and 8 from J; bases not matched to a gene: 5. CDR1 is SGHNT and CDR2 is YYREEE in the germline V gene (reference sequence). CDR3 protein: CASSQTGTEKLFF. DNA of the CDR3: TGTGCCAGCAGCCAGACAGGGACGGAAAAACTGTTTTTT.